Sequencing of this TCR beta chain was carried out in a study of cytomegalovirus exposure and HLA in healthy donors. The PCR had 60 Vbeta and 13 Jbeta primers. Profiling relied on immunoSEQ multiplex PCR, and the TCRdb table lists in-frame clones only, not all of them. The repertoire includes approximately 100,000 clones, 75% to 85% of them detected once, and 2% to 2.5% sits in the top ten. Germline CDR1 is MNHEY and CDR2 is SVGAGI. This CDR3 spans 16 amino acids. Trimming cost V 0 bases and J 1 base; bases outside gene matches: 3. This sequence was found in a young man in good health and CMV-seronegative. The chain combines TRBV6-5 with TRBJ1-5, with 7 bases lining up with TRBD1. Sample: PBMCs. The DNA of the CDR3 is TGTGCCAGCAGTTACTCTTACAGGGGAAGCAATCAGCCCCAGCATTTT. Protein: CASSYSYRGSNQPQHF.